Listed here are 8 T cell receptor beta chains from one sample, sequenced in a study of technical replicates of blood from a few donors. Clones were sequenced by immunoSEQ multiplex PCR, and TCRdb holds only the in-frame ones, with some missing. The sample holds more than 90,000 clones; approximately 95% are singletons and the top ten take approximately 0.22%. Sequenced sample: T cells isolated from PBMCs. The receptors originated from a human donor in good health.

V usage is TRBV7-9 and J usage is TRBJ1-1; 11 nucleotides agree with TRBD1. The germline gives CDR1 SEHNR, CDR2 FQNEAQ (reference sequence). V was pared by 0 bases and J by 10 bases, with 7 bases of the junction left unmatched. This CDR3 is 15 amino acids long. CDR3 sequence: CASSLAGGQGASAFF. In DNA, the CDR3 is TGTGCCAGCAGCTTAGCGGGAGGACAGGGGGCGTCAGCTTTCTTT. Full variable domain (missing parts from reference TRBV7-9 and TRBJ1-1): DTGVSQNPRHKITKRGQNVTFRCDPISEHNRLYWYRQTLGQGPEFLTYFQNEAQLEKSRLLSDRFSAERPKGSFSTLEIQRTEQGDSAMYLCASSLAGGQGASAFFGQGTRLTVV.

This sequence joins TRBV9 and TRBJ2-7; 9 positions match TRBD1. J was trimmed by 4 bases and V by 3 bases; bases with no gene match: 8. CDR1 is SGDLS and CDR2 is YYNGEE in the germline V gene. The CDR3 runs to 15 residues. CDR3 DNA: TGTGCCAGCAGCGGCCGACAGGGGGTGGATTACGAGCAGTACTTC. This translates into CASSGRQGVDYEQYF.

The rearrangement joins TRBV6-1 to TRBJ1-2; 9 bases agree with TRBD1. The V gene end was trimmed by 8 bases and the J gene end by 4 bases; junction bases not matched to a gene: 2. Per germline, CDR1 MNHNS and CDR2 SASEGT. There are 12 residues in the CDR3. The CDR3 here is CASRTGVYGYTF. Written as DNA, the CDR3 is TGTGCCAGCCGGACAGGGGTCTATGGCTACACCTTC.

The V and J genes are TRBV4-1 and TRBJ1-1; 11 nucleotides align to TRBD1. Germline V gene sequence: CDR1 MGHRA, CDR2 YSYEKL. Trimming took 3 bases from V and 0 from J; bases not matched to a gene: 3. The CDR3 spans 16 residues. DNA for the CDR3: TGCGCCAGCAGCCAGTGGACAGGGGGCCTGAACACTGAAGCTTTCTTT. Protein sequence: CASSQWTGGLNTEAFF.

This chain connects TRBV5-6 to TRBJ1-5; a weak D match, TRBD1 (5 bases). Germline CDR1 and CDR2: SGHDT and YYEEEE. V was trimmed by 0 bases and J by 2 bases, leaving 12 bases between them. The CDR3 totals 16 residues. This chain's CDR3 is CASSLAGGGGNQPQHF. CDR3 nucleotides: TGTGCCAGCAGCTTGGCGGGGGGAGGGGGCAATCAGCCCCAGCATTTT.

CDR3 nucleotides: TGTGCCAGCGACTGGGGCAGGGAGGAGGTAACTGAAGCTTTCTTT. Translated: CASDWGREEVTEAFF. The rearrangement uses TRBV2 and TRBJ1-1; TRBD1 might be the D (5 bases). V lost 8 bases and J lost 5, with 21 bases in between. The CDR3 runs to 15 residues. Looked up from germline, CDR1 is SNHLY and CDR2 is FYNNEI. Full variable domain (rest looked up from reference TRBV2 and TRBJ1-1): EPEVTQTPSHQVTQMGQEVILRCVPISNHLYFYWYRQILGQKVEFLVSFYNNEISEKSEIFDDQFSVERPDGSNFTLKIRSTKLEDSAMYFCASDWGREEVTEAFFGQGTRLTVV.

The chain recombines TRBV29-1 with TRBJ1-5; 7 nucleotides align to TRBD1. The V segment lost 6 bases and the J segment 7 bases; nucleotides outside the gene matches: 6. CDR3 length: 12 amino acids. Per the germline V gene, CDR1 is SQVTM and CDR2 is ANQGSEA. The CDR3 bases are TGCAGCGTGATGACAGGGACCCAGCCCCAGCATTTT. Amino acid sequence: CSVMTGTQPQHF.

J is TRBJ1-2 and V is TRBV4-1; no definite D call. The germline gives CDR1 MGHRA, CDR2 YSYEKL. This CDR3 has 14 amino acids. Trimming took 0 bases from V and 7 from J, leaving 12 bases between them. The CDR3 region has the DNA TGCGCCAGCAGCCAAGATACAATTTCCTTTGGCTACACCTTC. Residues: CASSQDTISFGYTF.